The 26 T cell receptor beta chains reported below all come from one sample, sequenced in a study of cytomegalovirus exposure and HLA in healthy donors. This PCR relied on a set of 60 Vbeta primers and 13 Jbeta primers. Libraries were prepared by immunoSEQ multiplex PCR; TCRdb keeps only in-frame clonotypes and omits some of them. The sample records 150,000 to 200,000 clones, 70% to 90% being singletons. The sample consisted of PBMCs. Every receptor here comes from a man aged 18 to 30 in good health and CMV-seropositive.

The chain carries TRBV10-1 and TRBJ2-5; 11 bases map to TRBD2. The CDR3 contains 14 residues. Unmatched junction bases numbered 7, after V lost 4 bases and J lost 9 bases. Germline V gene lookup returns CDR1 WNHNN and CDR2 SYGVQD (reference sequence). The CDR3 protein is CASSVATSGAAQYF. CDR3 sequence (DNA): TGCGCCAGCAGTGTAGCGACTAGCGGGGCGGCCCAGTACTTC.

The rearrangement links TRBV28 to TRBJ1-1; weak D call: TRBD1 (6 bases). This CDR3 is 14 amino acids long. CDR1 and CDR2 from the germline V gene are MDHEN and SYDVKM. V dropped 6 bases and J dropped 5 bases, with 16 bases sitting between them. CDR3 region: CASRGRGGGTEAFF. The CDR3 DNA reads TGTGCCAGCAGGGGAAGGGGGGGTGGAACTGAAGCTTTCTTT.

In this sample, this clone turned up once. The chain uses TRBV7-9 and TRBJ2-1; 7 nucleotides match TRBD1. Germline V CDR1 and CDR2: SEHNR, FQNEAQ (reference sequence). V lost 3 bases to trimming and J lost 5 bases; unmatched junction nucleotides: 1. The CDR3 runs 13 residues. The CDR3 sequence is CASSLGQHNEQFF. For the CDR3, the DNA is TGTGCCAGCAGCTTGGGACAGCACAATGAGCAGTTCTTC.

The gene calls are TRBV2 and TRBJ1-4, with 9 bases matching TRBD1. The CDR3 is made up of 17 amino acids. Looked up from germline, CDR1 is SNHLY and CDR2 is FYNNEI. The trim removed 7 bases at V and 12 bases at J, leaving 21 bases unmatched. The CDR3 DNA reads as TGTGCCAGCAACGTTATCTTATCTGGGACAGGGTCCGGGGAACTGTTTTTT. As protein: CASNVILSGTGSGELFF. The complete variable domain, with remaining parts taken from reference TRBV2 and TRBJ1-4, reads EPEVTQTPSHQVTQMGQEVILRCVPISNHLYFYWYRQILGQKVEFLVSFYNNEISEKSEIFDDQFSVERPDGSNFTLKIRSTKLEDSAMYFCASNVILSGTGSGELFFGSGTQLSVL.

The V and J genes are TRBV18 and TRBJ2-5; D possibly corresponds to TRBD2 (5 bases). CDR1 and CDR2 from the germline V gene are KGHSH and LQKENI. The ends were cut back, 3 bases at V and 2 bases at J, with 13 bases in the middle. The CDR3 runs to 15 residues. The CDR3 bases are TGTGCCAGCTCACCTCTTGCGGGTGGGCAAGAGACCCAGTACTTC. It is translated as CASSPLAGGQETQYF.

CDR3 nucleotide sequence: TGTGCCAGCAGCTTAGTAATAACTGAAGCTTTCTTT. The encoded protein is CASSLVITEAFF. The chain carries TRBV7-9 and TRBJ1-1; D call uncertain. CDR3 length: 12 amino acids. The V end lost 1 base, the J end lost 5 bases, and 5 bases lay between the germline ends. The germline V gene has CDR1 SEHNR and CDR2 FQNEAQ (reference sequence). The full variable domain, rest sourced from reference TRBV7-9 and TRBJ1-1, is DTGVSQNPRHKITKRGQNVTFRCDPISEHNRLYWYRQTLGQGPEFLTYFQNEAQLEKSRLLSDRFSAERPKGSFSTLEIQRTEQGDSAMYLCASSLVITEAFFGQGTRLTVV.

Written as DNA, the CDR3 is TGTGCCACCAGAGACGGAGGGACAGTCGGCACTGAAGCTTTCTTT. It yields the protein CATRDGGTVGTEAFF. The V call is TRBV15, the J call TRBJ1-1, with 7 nucleotides matching TRBD1. The CDR3 extends over 15 amino acids. V shed 6 bases, J shed 4 bases, and the junction held 11 bases outside the gene matches. Germline V gives CDR1 LNHNV, CDR2 YYDKDF (reference sequence).

This chain uses TRBV6-5 with TRBJ2-5, with a weak D call TRBD2 (6 bases). The CDR3 extends over 14 amino acids. Germline V lookup: CDR1 MNHEY, CDR2 SVGAGI. V was cut by 2 bases and J by 1 base, with 8 bases left in between. The CDR3 loop reads CASSYGGAQETQYF. CDR3 bases: TGTGCCAGCAGTTACGGAGGGGCCCAAGAGACCCAGTACTTC.

This chain connects TRBV5-4 to TRBJ2-5, with 9 nucleotides matching TRBD1. Losses at the gene ends were 5 bases for V and 5 bases for J; bases not matched to a gene: 7. Germline CDR1 and CDR2: SGHNT and YYREEE (reference sequence). The CDR3 length is 14 residues. CDR3: CASRPDRGQETQYF. CDR3 DNA: TGTGCCAGCAGACCGGACAGGGGACAGGAGACCCAGTACTTC.

This clone was found a few times. The rearrangement uses TRBV10-3 and TRBJ2-5, with TRBD2 matching 8 bases. The CDR3 runs to 16 residues. The ends lost 4 bases at V and 2 bases at J; junction bases unmatched: 9. CDR1 ENHRY and CDR2 SYGVKD come from the germline V gene. In DNA form, the CDR3 reads TGTGCCATCAGTGCGATACGAGCGGGGGCACAAGAGACCCAGTACTTC. It specifies CAISAIRAGAQETQYF.

The CDR3 DNA follows: TGTGCCAGCAGTCCGACAGGGCTGAACACTGAAGCTTTCTTT. Encoded protein: CASSPTGLNTEAFF. The genes are TRBV6-4 and TRBJ1-1, with TRBD1 matching 7 bases. V lost 5 bases and J lost 0; bases outside the gene matches: 3. The CDR3 is 14 residues long. Per the germline V gene, CDR1 is MRHNA and CDR2 is SNTAGT.

The rearrangement joins TRBV7-2 to TRBJ2-3; tentative D call: TRBD2 (7 bases). Trimming shortened V by 4 bases and J by 2 bases, and 13 bases separated the two germline ends. This CDR3 region has 15 residues. Germline V gene sequence: CDR1 SGHTA, CDR2 FQGNSA. Here the CDR3 DNA reads TGTGCCAGCAGCTGGGAGGGGGGGAACACAGATACGCAGTATTTT. Protein sequence: CASSWEGGNTDTQYF.

CDR3 sequence: CASSGGALVSLHF. The CDR3, as DNA: TGTGCCAGCAGCGGGGGGGCTTTAGTTTCCCTCCACTTT. This chain uses TRBV7-2 with TRBJ1-6; the D gene is possibly TRBD1 (6 bases). The CDR3 has 13 residues. The ends were cut back, 5 bases at V and 14 bases at J, with 16 bases in the middle. Germline assignment: CDR1 SGHTA and CDR2 FQGNSA. The full variable domain, rest sourced from reference TRBV7-2 and TRBJ1-6, is GAGVSQSPSNKVTEKGKDVELRCDPISGHTALYWYRQSLGQGLEFLIYFQGNSAPDKSGLPSDRFSAERTGGSVSTLTIQRTQQEDSAVYLCASSGGALVSLHFGNGTRLTVT.

V usage is TRBV2 and J usage is TRBJ1-2; perhaps TRBD1 as D (6 bases). V dropped 5 bases and J dropped 2 bases, with 6 bases sitting between them. Germline CDR1 reads SNHLY; CDR2 reads FYNNEI. The length of the CDR3 is 12 residues. Here the CDR3 DNA reads TGTGCCAGCAGTCAGGGGAACTATGGCTACACCTTC. Translation gives CASSQGNYGYTF.

This clone turned up a few times. The chain links TRBV2 to TRBJ1-6; no clear D gene. CDR3 size: 14 residues. Germline V lookup: CDR1 SNHLY, CDR2 FYNNEI. Between the trimmed V and J ends, which lost 8 bases and 6 bases, there was a span of 14 bases. As DNA, the CDR3 is TGTGCCAGCGGCCCCACTTCGGGTAATTCACCCCTCCACTTT. Amino acids: CASGPTSGNSPLHF.

Concerning this clone itself: The same CDR3 also results from other DNA sequences found in this sample. The rearrangement uses TRBV28 and TRBJ1-6; D perhaps matches TRBD1 (6 bases). Germline V lookup: CDR1 MDHEN, CDR2 SYDVKM. Trimming removed 4 bases at V and 2 bases at J, with 21 bases between. The CDR3 is 19 residues long. The CDR3: CASSSPGHPWAPYNSPLHF. Written as DNA, the CDR3 is TGTGCCAGCAGTTCCCCGGGACATCCTTGGGCGCCCTATAATTCACCCCTCCACTTT. Looking up the rest from reference TRBV28 and TRBJ1-6 gives the full variable domain: DVKVTQSSRYLVKRTGEKVFLECVQDMDHENMFWYRQDPGLGLRLIYFSYDVKMKEKGDIPEGYSVSREKKERFSLILESASTNQTSMYLCASSSPGHPWAPYNSPLHFGNGTRLTVT.

This clone was seen just once. V and J are TRBV19 and TRBJ2-1; 8 nucleotides line up with TRBD2. Germline V gives CDR1 LNHDA, CDR2 SQIVND (reference sequence). Germline trimming cut 9 bases from V and 9 bases from J; bases unmatched to any gene: 10. This CDR3 contains 13 residues. The CDR3 nucleotides are TGTGCCAGCTCCGGGACTAGGGAAAGTGAGCAGTTCTTC. Translating it yields CASSGTRESEQFF.

This chain uses TRBV21-1 with TRBJ2-5; the DNA was not used to check the table's D call, TRBD2. TRBV21-1 is a pseudogene. CDR3 length: 15 amino acids. The CDR3, as DNA: TGTGCCAGAACTCTGGCGGGGGGGCGGGGGGAGACCCAGTACTTC. It is translated as CARTLAGGRGETQYF.

This clone was seen once. The chain is built from TRBV21-1 and TRBJ1-1; TRBD1 was called by the table and not checked on the DNA. TRBV21-1 counts as a pseudogene. This CDR3 contains 15 residues. CDR3 residues: CASSNRRVGPTEAFF. The CDR3 nucleotides are TGTGCCAGCAGCAATAGACGAGTGGGGCCCACTGAAGCTTTCTTT.

The chain uses TRBV7-2 and TRBJ2-1; TRBD2 might be the D (5 bases). V lost 5 bases and J 6 bases, leaving 23 bases between the germline ends. This CDR3 is built from 17 residues. From germline, CDR1 is SGHTA and CDR2 FQGNSA. This CDR3 is CASSLSPQRKPSNEQFF. The CDR3 region has the DNA TGTGCCAGCAGCCTCTCCCCCCAGCGGAAGCCTTCCAATGAGCAGTTCTTC.

This chain links TRBV6-6 with TRBJ1-6; D unresolved. The CDR3 runs to 14 residues. Germline-derived CDR1 and CDR2 are MNHNY and SVGAGI (reference sequence). Trimming pared 7 bases from V and 0 bases from J, leaving 7 bases between. The CDR3 is CASTKSSYNSPLHF. CDR3 DNA sequence: TGTGCCAGCACCAAGAGCTCCTATAATTCACCCCTCCACTTT.

This clone has only a few counts. The chain combines TRBV10-3 with TRBJ1-4; TRBD1 is a possible D gene (5 bases). Germline V gives CDR1 ENHRY, CDR2 SYGVKD. CDR3 length: 16 residues. The V and J ends lost 3 bases and 5 bases respectively, with 16 bases between them. In nucleotides, the CDR3 is TGTGCCATCAGTGAAGGGGTCAGTGGAAACAATGAAAAACTGTTTTTT. Its translation: CAISEGVSGNNEKLFF.

J is TRBJ2-1 and V is TRBV9; TRBD2 matches at 8 bases. Trimming removed 4 bases from V and 9 bases from J; junction bases left unmatched: 9. This CDR3 region has 14 residues. CDR1 and CDR2 from the germline V gene are SGDLS and YYNGEE. The CDR3 DNA is TGTGCCAGCAGCCCGGGAGCGGGGGCTATTGAGCAGTTCTTC. Encoded protein: CASSPGAGAIEQFF. Based on the CDR3 plus reference TRBV9 and TRBJ2-1, the full variable domain is DSGVTQTPKHLITATGQRVTLRCSPRSGDLSVYWYQQSLDQGLQFLIQYYNGEERAKGNILERFSAQQFPDLHSELNLSSLELGDSALYFCASSPGAGAIEQFFGPGTRLTVL.

The chain is built from TRBV7-6 and TRBJ2-1, with D tentatively TRBD2 (6 bases). The CDR3 covers 16 residues. Trimming cost V 1 base and J 4 bases, with 14 bases left between them. The germline CDR1 and CDR2 sequences are SGHVS and FNYEAQ. The CDR3 loop is CASSLGPGGSYNEQFF. The CDR3 nucleotides read TGTGCCAGCAGCTTAGGGCCCGGGGGATCTTACAATGAGCAGTTCTTC. Based on the CDR3 plus reference TRBV7-6 and TRBJ2-1, the full variable domain is GAGVSQSPRYKVTKRGQDVALRCDPISGHVSLYWYRQALGQGPEFLTYFNYEAQQDKSGLPNDRFSAERPEGSISTLTIQRTEQRDSAMYRCASSLGPGGSYNEQFFGPGTRLTVL.

The J gene is TRBJ1-3, the V gene TRBV7-2; no firm D call. This CDR3 comprises 15 residues. In germline, CDR1 is SGHTA, CDR2 FQGNSA. V gave up 1 base and J gave up 1 base, with 8 bases separating them. CDR3 protein: CASSLGGASGNTIYF. For the CDR3, the DNA is TGTGCCAGCAGCTTAGGTGGAGCGTCTGGAAACACCATATATTTT.

The CDR3 DNA follows: TGCGCCAGCAGCCAAGTGAGGTTGGGGAACACTGAAGCTTTCTTT. Translated, it gives CASSQVRLGNTEAFF. V usage is TRBV4-1 and J usage is TRBJ1-1; D remains unclear. Per the germline V gene, CDR1 is MGHRA and CDR2 is YSYEKL. The CDR3 runs 15 residues. V dropped 1 base and J dropped 1 base, with 10 bases sitting between them.